This entry features one TCR beta chain sequence. The sample is drawn from a study of shared clonotypes between healthy human individuals. The CDR3 is made up of 15 amino acids. The germline V gene has CDR1 SGHTA and CDR2 FQGTGA. V was trimmed by 5 bases and J by 4 bases, leaving 18 bases between them. Donors were healthy HIV-negative adults without recently reported acute infections or vaccinations. Profiled with immunoSEQ multiplex PCR; TCRdb holds only in-frame clones, not every one. The repertoire holds about 2.5 million clones, with around 92% as singletons. Material: naive CD4+ T cells from PBMCs. The subset was: CD45RA+ positively selected. This sequence originates from a man between 18 and 35 years old in good health. Some clones in this sample may be carry-over from other donors' samples. The chain combines TRBV7-3 with TRBJ2-7; D might be TRBD1 (6 bases). The CDR3 protein is CASSLMVGHPYEQYF. In DNA form, the CDR3 reads TGTGCCAGCAGCCTAATGGTGGGACATCCTTACGAGCAGTACTTC.